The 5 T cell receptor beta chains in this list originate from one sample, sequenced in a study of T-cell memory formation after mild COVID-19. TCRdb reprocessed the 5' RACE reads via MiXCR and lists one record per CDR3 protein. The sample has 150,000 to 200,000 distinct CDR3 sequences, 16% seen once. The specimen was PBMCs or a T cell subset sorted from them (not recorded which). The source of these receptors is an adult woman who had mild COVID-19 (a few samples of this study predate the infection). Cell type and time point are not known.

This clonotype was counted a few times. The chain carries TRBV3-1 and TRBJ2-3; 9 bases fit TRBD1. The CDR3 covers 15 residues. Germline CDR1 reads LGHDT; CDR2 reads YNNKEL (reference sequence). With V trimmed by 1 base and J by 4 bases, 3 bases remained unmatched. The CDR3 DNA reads TGTGCCAGCAGCCAAGTGGACAGGGGTCCAGATACGCAGTATTTT. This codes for CASSQVDRGPDTQYF.

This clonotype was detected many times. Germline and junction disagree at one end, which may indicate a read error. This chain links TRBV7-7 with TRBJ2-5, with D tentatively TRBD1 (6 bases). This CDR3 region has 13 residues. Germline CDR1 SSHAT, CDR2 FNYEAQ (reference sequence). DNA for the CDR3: TGTGCTAGCAGCTTTGGCACAGGGGAGACCCAGTACTTC. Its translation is CASSFGTGETQYF.

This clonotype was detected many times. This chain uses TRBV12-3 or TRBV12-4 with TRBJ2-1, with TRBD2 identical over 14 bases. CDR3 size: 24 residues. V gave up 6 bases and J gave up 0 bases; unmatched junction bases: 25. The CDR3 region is CASSFSFLRAGTSGRVGSYNEQFF. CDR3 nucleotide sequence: TGTGCCAGCAGCTTTTCCTTCCTCCGCGCCGGGACTAGCGGGAGAGTGGGCTCCTACAATGAGCAGTTCTTC.

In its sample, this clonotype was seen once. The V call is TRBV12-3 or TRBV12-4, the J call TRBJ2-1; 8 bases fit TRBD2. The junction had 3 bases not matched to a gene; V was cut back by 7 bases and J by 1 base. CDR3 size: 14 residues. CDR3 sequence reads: CASTVAGSYNEQFF. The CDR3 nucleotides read TGTGCCAGCACCGTAGCGGGGTCCTACAATGAGCAGTTCTTC.

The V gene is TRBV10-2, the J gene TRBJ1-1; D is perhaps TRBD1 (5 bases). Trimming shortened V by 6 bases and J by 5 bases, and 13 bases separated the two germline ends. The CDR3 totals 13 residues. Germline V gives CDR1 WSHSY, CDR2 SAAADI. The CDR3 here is CASRPRKGTEAFF. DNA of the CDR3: TGCGCCAGCAGACCTCGGAAGGGGACTGAAGCTTTCTTT.